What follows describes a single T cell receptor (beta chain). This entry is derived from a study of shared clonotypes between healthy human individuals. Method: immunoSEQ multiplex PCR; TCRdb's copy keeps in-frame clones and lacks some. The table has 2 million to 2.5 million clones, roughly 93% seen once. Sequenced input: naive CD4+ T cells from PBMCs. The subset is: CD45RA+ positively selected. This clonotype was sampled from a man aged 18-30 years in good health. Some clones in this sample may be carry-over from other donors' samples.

The CDR3 here is CSASGAGQYF. CDR3 nucleotides: TGCAGTGCTAGTGGGGCCGGGCAGTACTTC. The rearrangement links TRBV20-1 to TRBJ2-7, with a possible D match to TRBD1 (5 bases). Germline CDR1 reads DFQATT; CDR2 reads SNEGSKA (reference sequence). The germline V and J ends were trimmed by 3 bases and 9 bases, with 9 bases remaining between them. The length of the CDR3 is 10 residues.